The entry that follows covers one TCR beta chain sequence. Its matching antigen is unknown. These data originate in a study of T cell responses to AZD1222 COVID-19 vaccine. Sequencing used immunoSEQ multiplex PCR; TCRdb keeps in-frame clones, though not all of them. The sample data list about 140,000 clones. Trimming cost V 0 bases and J 0 bases; bases outside gene matches: 8. The CDR3 spans 18 residues. Germline V gives CDR1 SGDLS, CDR2 YYNGEE. The study's findings and limits: In a largely white British group with more females than males, clonal diversity was possibly underestimated. Two AZD1222 administrations were followed by greater Spike-specific TCR breadth and depth. Only a handful of AZD1222 recipients tested seropositive at baseline.

V usage is TRBV9 and J usage is TRBJ1-5; 8 nucleotides agree with TRBD1. The TCR originated in an adult in good health. Material: peripheral blood. CDR3 sequence reads: CASSVGGQVLYSNQPQHF. In DNA form, the CDR3 reads TGTGCCAGCAGCGTAGGGGGACAGGTGCTCTATAGCAATCAGCCCCAGCATTTT.